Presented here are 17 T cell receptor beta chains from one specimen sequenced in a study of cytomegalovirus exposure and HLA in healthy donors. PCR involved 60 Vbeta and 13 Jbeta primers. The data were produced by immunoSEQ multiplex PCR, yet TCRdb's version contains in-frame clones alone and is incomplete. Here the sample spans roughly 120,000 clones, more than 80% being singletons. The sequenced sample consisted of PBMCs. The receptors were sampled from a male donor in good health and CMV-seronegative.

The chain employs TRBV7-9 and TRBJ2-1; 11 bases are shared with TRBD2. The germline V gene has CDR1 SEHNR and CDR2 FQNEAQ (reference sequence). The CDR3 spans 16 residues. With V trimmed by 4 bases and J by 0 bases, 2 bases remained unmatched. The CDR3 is CASSSGLAGSYNEQFF. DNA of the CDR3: TGTGCCAGCAGCTCCGGACTAGCGGGCTCCTACAATGAGCAGTTCTTC.

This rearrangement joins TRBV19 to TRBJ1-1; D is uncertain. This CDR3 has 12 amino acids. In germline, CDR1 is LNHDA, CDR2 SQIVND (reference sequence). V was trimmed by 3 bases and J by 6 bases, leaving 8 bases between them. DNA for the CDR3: TGTGCCAGTAGTATGGAGGGCGCTGAAGCTTTCTTT. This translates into CASSMEGAEAFF.

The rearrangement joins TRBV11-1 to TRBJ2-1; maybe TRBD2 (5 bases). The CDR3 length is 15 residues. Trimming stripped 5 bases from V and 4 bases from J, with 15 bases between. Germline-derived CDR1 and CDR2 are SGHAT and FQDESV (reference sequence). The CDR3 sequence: CASSTRESKYNEQFF. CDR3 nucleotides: TGTGCCAGCAGCACGAGGGAGAGCAAATACAATGAGCAGTTCTTC.

CDR3 in amino acids: CASSWGGKDQPQHF. The CDR3 nucleotides read TGTGCCAGCAGTTGGGGCGGCAAAGATCAGCCCCAGCATTTT. The chain is built from TRBV27 and TRBJ1-5, with a possible D match to TRBD1 (5 bases). This CDR3 is 14 amino acids long. V lost 4 bases to trimming and J lost 5 bases, with 12 bases between them. CDR1 MNHEY and CDR2 SMNVEV come from the germline V gene (reference sequence).

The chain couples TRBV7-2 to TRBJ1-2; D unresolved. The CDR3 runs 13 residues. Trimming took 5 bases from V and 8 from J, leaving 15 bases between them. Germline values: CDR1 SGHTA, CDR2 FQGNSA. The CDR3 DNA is TGTGCCAGCAGCCCAGAACTTCTAGGAGGCTACACCTTC. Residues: CASSPELLGGYTF. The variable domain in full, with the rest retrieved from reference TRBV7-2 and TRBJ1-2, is GAGVSQSPSNKVTEKGKDVELRCDPISGHTALYWYRQSLGQGLEFLIYFQGNSAPDKSGLPSDRFSAERTGGSVSTLTIQRTQQEDSAVYLCASSPELLGGYTFGSGTRLTVV.

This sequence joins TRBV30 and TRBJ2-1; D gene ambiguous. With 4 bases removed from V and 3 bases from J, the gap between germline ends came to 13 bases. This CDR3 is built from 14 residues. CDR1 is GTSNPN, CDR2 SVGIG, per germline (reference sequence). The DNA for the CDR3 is TGTGCCTGGATAAGAGCGCTGTACTACAATGAGCAGTTCTTC. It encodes CAWIRALYYNEQFF.

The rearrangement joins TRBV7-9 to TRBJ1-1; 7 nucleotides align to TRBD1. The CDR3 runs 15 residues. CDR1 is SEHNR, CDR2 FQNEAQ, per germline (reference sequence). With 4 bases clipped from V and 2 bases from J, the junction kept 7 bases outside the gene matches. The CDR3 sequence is CASSSRNRGNTEAFF. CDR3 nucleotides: TGTGCCAGCAGCTCTCGTAACAGGGGAAACACTGAAGCTTTCTTT. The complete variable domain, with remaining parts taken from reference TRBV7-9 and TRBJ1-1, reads DTGVSQNPRHKITKRGQNVTFRCDPISEHNRLYWYRQTLGQGPEFLTYFQNEAQLEKSRLLSDRFSAERPKGSFSTLEIQRTEQGDSAMYLCASSSRNRGNTEAFFGQGTRLTVV.

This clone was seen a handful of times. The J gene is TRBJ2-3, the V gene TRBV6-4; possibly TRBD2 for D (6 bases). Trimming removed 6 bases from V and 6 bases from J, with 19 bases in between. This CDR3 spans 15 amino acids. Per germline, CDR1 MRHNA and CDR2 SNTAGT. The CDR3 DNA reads TGTGCCAGCAGCGGAACCGGGACTGGAAGCGATACGCAGTATTTT. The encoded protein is CASSGTGTGSDTQYF.

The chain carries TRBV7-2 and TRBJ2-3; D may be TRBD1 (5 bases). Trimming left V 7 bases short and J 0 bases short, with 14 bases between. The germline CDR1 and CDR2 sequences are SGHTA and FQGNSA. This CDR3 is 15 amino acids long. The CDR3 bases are TGTGCCAGCATCCCCTGGGGCCCCAGCACAGATACGCAGTATTTT. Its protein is CASIPWGPSTDTQYF.

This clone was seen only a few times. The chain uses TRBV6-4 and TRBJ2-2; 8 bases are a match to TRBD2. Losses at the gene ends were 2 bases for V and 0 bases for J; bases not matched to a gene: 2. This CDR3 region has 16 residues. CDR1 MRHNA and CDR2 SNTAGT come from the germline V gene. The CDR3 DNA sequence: TGTGCCAGCAGTGACGGCGGGGGGTCGAACACCGGGGAGCTGTTTTTT. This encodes CASSDGGGSNTGELFF.

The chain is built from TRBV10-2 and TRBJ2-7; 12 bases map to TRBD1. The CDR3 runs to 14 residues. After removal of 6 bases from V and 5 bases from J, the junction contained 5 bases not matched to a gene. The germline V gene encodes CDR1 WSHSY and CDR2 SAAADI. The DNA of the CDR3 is TGCGCCAGCAGAACCGGGACAGGGGGCAACGAGCAGTACTTC. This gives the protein CASRTGTGGNEQYF.

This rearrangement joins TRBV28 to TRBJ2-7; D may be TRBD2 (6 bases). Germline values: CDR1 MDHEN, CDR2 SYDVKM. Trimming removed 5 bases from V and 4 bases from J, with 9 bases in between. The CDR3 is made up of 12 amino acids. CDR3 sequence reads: CASSLAGYEQYF. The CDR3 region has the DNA TGTGCCAGCAGTCTCGCGGGGTACGAGCAGTACTTC.

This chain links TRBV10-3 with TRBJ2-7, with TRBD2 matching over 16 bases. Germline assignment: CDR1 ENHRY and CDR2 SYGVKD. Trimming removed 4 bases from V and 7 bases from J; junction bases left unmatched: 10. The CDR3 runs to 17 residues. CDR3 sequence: CAISVGGTSGRAREQYF. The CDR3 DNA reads TGTGCCATCAGTGTGGGAGGGACTAGCGGGAGGGCCCGTGAGCAGTACTTC.

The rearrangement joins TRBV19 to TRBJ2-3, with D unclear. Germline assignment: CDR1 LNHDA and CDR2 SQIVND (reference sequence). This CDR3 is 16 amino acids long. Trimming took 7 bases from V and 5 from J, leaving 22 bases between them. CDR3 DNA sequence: TGTGCCAGTACCGAATCTCCAGGCCACATTAGAGATACGCAGTATTTT. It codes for CASTESPGHIRDTQYF.

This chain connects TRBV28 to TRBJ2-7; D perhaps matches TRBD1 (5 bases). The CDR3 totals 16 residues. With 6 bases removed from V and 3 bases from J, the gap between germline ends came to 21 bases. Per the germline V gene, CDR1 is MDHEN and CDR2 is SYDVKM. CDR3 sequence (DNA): TGTGCCAGCAGACCCTTACAGGTAATTGGGGTCTACGAGCAGTACTTC. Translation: CASRPLQVIGVYEQYF.

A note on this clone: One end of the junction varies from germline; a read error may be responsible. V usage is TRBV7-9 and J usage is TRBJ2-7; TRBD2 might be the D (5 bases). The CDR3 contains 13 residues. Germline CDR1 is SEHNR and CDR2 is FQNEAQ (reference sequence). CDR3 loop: CSSSGRRPYEQYF. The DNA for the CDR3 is TGTTCCAGCAGCGGCCGGAGGCCCTACGAGCAGTACTTC.

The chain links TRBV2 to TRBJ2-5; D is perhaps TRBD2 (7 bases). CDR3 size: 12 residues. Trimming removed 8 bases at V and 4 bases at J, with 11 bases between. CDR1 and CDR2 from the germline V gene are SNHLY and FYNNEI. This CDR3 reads CASPGEGETQYF. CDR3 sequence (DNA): TGTGCCAGCCCAGGGGAGGGAGAGACCCAGTACTTC.